The source of this TCR beta chain is a study of blood T cell repertoires in COVID-19. Libraries were prepared by immunoSEQ multiplex PCR; TCRdb keeps only in-frame clonotypes and omits some of them. Of roughly 200,000 clones listed, 85% to 90% are singletons. The germline V and J ends were trimmed by 6 bases and 0 bases, with 15 bases remaining between them. The CDR3 has 17 amino acids. Germline CDR1 and CDR2: MNHEY and SMNVEV (reference sequence). The clonotype comes from a man aged 35 to 55 who had recovered from COVID-19. Sequencing used PBMCs or T cells enriched from blood (not recorded which). The chain uses TRBV27 and TRBJ1-6; tentatively, D is TRBD1 (6 bases). The CDR3 loop reads CASRRSGVSSYNSPLHF. DNA for the CDR3: TGTGCCAGCAGACGATCAGGGGTAAGCTCCTATAATTCACCCCTCCACTTT.